These 5 T cell receptor beta chains originate from one sample sequenced in a study of CD8 T cells in ankylosing spondylitis. MiXCR, run by TCRdb on the 5' RACE reads, gives a single entry per CDR3 protein. The table includes roughly 150,000 distinct CDR3 sequences, 9.5% to 10% detected once. The material sequenced was blood, either unsorted or a sorted T cell fraction (not recorded which). Receptors were obtained from a female donor with ankylosing spondylitis or in good health (not recorded which).

The J gene is TRBJ2-1, the V gene TRBV7-9; D call uncertain. CDR1 is SEHNR and CDR2 is FQNEAQ in the germline V gene (reference sequence). There are 17 residues in the CDR3. The germline V and J ends were trimmed by 4 bases and 1 base, with 17 bases remaining between them. The CDR3 region is CASSSRAVKVSYNEQFF. CDR3 DNA sequence: TGTGCCAGCAGCTCCCGAGCAGTGAAGGTATCCTACAATGAGCAGTTCTTC. Complete variable domain (other parts from reference TRBV7-9 and TRBJ2-1): DTGVSQNPRHKITKRGQNVTFRCDPISEHNRLYWYRQTLGQGPEFLTYFQNEAQLEKSRLLSDRFSAERPKGSFSTLEIQRTEQGDSAMYLCASSSRAVKVSYNEQFFGPGTRLTVL.

This chain uses TRBV29-1 with TRBJ2-7; D is possibly TRBD2 (5 bases). Germline V gene lookup returns CDR1 SQVTM and CDR2 ANQGSEA. Trimming left V 4 bases short and J 6 bases short, with 13 bases between. CDR3 size: 12 residues. In DNA form, the CDR3 reads TGCAGCGTTGGTGCGGACTCAGGCGAGCAGTACTTC. Protein: CSVGADSGEQYF.

This clonotype was seen at least ten times. V usage is TRBV27 and J usage is TRBJ1-1; no definite D call. Germline V gene data show CDR1 as MNHEY and CDR2 as SMNVEV (reference sequence). V gave up 2 bases and J gave up 1 base, with 5 bases separating them. This CDR3 has 13 residues. CDR3 in amino acids: CASSLTENTEAFF. CDR3 DNA sequence: TGTGCCAGCAGTTTAACGGAGAACACTGAAGCTTTCTTT.

This clonotype was seen more than once but under ten times. The chain combines TRBV2 with TRBJ2-7, with a possible D match to TRBD2 (5 bases). Trimming shortened V by 11 bases and J by 2 bases, and 16 bases separated the two germline ends. CDR1 is SNHLY and CDR2 is FYNNEI in the germline V gene. The CDR3 loop spans 13 amino acids. The CDR3 region has the DNA TGTGCCGGGAGATCGTCTGATACCTACGAGCAGTACTTC. As protein: CAGRSSDTYEQYF.

This clonotype was recorded at least ten times. The rearrangement uses TRBV7-9 and TRBJ2-3; no reliable D call. V was trimmed by 7 bases and J by 5 bases, leaving 10 bases between them. Germline V gene lookup returns CDR1 SEHNR and CDR2 FQNEAQ (reference sequence). The CDR3 length is 12 residues. The CDR3: CASIGIRDTQYF. Written as DNA, the CDR3 is TGTGCCAGCATAGGAATTCGAGATACGCAGTATTTT.